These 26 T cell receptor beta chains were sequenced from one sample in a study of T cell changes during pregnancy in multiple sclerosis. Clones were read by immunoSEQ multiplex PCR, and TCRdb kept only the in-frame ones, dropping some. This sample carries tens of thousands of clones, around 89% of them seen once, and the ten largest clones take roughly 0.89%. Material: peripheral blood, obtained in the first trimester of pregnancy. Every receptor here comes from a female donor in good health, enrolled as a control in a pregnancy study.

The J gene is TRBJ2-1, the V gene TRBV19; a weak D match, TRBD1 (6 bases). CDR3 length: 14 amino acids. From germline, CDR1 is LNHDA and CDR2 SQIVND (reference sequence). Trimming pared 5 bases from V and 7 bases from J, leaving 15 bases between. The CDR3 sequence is CASSPQVRGNEQFF. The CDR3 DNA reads TGTGCCAGTAGTCCACAAGTAAGGGGGAATGAGCAGTTCTTC. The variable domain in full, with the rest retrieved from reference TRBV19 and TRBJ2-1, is DGGITQSPKYLFRKEGQNVTLSCEQNLNHDAMYWYRQDPGQGLRLIYYSQIVNDFQKGDIAEGYSVSREKKESFPLTVTSAQKNPTAFYLCASSPQVRGNEQFFGPGTRLTVL.

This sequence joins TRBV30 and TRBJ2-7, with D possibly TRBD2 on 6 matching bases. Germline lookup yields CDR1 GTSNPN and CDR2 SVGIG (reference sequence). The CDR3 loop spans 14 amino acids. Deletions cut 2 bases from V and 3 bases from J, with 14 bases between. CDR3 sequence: CAWSSNSGVYEQYF. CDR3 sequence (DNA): TGTGCCTGGAGTAGTAATTCGGGGGTCTACGAGCAGTACTTC.

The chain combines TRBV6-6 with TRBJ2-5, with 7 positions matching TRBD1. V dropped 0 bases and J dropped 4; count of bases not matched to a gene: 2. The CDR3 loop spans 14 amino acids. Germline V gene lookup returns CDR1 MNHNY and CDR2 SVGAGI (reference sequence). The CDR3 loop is CASSYSRDRETQYF. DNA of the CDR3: TGTGCCAGCAGTTACTCGAGGGACAGAGAGACCCAGTACTTC.

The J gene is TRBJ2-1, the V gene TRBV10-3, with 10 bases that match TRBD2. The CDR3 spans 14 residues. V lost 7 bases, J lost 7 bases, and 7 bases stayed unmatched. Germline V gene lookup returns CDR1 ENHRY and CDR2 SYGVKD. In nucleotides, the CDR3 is TGTGCCATCAAGGAGAGCGGGGGGGCTAATGAGCAGTTCTTC. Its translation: CAIKESGGANEQFF.

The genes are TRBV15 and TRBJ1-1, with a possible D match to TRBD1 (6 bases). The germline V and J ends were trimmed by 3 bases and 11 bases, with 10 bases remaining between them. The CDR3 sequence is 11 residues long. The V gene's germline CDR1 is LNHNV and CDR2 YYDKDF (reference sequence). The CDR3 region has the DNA TGTGCCACCAGCAGCGGGACAATGGCTTTCTTT. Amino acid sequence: CATSSGTMAFF.

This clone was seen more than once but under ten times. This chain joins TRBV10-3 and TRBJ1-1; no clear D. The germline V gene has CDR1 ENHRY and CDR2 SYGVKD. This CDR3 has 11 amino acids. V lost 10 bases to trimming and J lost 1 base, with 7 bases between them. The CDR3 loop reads CATEGNTEAFF. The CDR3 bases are TGTGCCACCGAGGGGAACACTGAAGCTTTCTTT.

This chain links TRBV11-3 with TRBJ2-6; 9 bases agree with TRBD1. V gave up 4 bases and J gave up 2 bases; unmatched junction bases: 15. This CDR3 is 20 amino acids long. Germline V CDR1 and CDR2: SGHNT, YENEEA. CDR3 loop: CASSSGWVGQGPPGANVLTF. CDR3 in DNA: TGTGCCAGCAGCTCCGGGTGGGTCGGACAGGGGCCCCCTGGGGCCAACGTCCTGACTTTC.

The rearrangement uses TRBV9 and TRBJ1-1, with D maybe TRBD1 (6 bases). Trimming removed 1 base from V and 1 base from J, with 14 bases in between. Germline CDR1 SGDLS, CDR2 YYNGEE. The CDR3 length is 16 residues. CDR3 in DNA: TGTGCCAGCAGCGTATTCGAACAAGGGGGGAACACTGAAGCTTTCTTT. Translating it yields CASSVFEQGGNTEAFF.

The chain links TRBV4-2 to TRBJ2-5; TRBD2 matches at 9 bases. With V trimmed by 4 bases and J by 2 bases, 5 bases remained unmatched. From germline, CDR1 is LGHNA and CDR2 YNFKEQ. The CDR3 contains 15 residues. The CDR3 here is CASSPAGGGQETQYF. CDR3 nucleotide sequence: TGTGCCAGCAGCCCCGCGGGGGGGGGACAAGAGACCCAGTACTTC.

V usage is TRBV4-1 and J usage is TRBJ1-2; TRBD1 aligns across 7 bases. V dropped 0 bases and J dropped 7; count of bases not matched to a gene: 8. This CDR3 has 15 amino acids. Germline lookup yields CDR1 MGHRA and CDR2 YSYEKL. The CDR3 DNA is TGCGCCAGCAGCCAAGATAGCACAGGGGCTGGTGGCTACACCTTC. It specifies CASSQDSTGAGGYTF.

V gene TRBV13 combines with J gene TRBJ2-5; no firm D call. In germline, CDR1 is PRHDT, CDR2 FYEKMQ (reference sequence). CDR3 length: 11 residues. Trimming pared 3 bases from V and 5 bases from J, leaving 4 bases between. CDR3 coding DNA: TGTGCCAGCAGCTTCAGGGAGACCCAGTACTTC. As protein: CASSFRETQYF.

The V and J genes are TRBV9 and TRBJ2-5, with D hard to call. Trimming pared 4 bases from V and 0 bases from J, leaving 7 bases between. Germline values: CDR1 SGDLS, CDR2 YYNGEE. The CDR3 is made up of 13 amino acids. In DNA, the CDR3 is TGTGCCAGCAGCTCCCCGTACCAAGAGACCCAGTACTTC. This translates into CASSSPYQETQYF.

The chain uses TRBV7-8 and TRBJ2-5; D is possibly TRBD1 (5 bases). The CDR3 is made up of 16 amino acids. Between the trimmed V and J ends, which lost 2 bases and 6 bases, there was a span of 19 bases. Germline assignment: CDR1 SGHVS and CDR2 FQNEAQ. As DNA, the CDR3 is TGTGCCAGCAGCTTATTAGGGGCAGCAGTCGGGCAGACCCAGTACTTC. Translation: CASSLLGAAVGQTQYF. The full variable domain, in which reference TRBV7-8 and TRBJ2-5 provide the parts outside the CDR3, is GAGVSQSPRYKVAKRGQDVALRCDPISGHVSLFWYQQALGQGPEFLTYFQNEAQLDKSGLPSDRFFAERPEGSVSTLKIQRTQQEDSAVYLCASSLLGAAVGQTQYFGPGTRLLVL.

This CDR3 reads CASSPRTGETQYF. The CDR3 nucleotides are TGTGCCAGCAGCCCTCGGACAGGAGAGACCCAGTACTTC. V gene TRBV7-2 combines with J gene TRBJ2-5, with 7 nucleotides matching TRBD1. The CDR3 totals 13 residues. The ends lost 5 bases at V and 4 bases at J; junction bases unmatched: 4. CDR1 is SGHTA, CDR2 FQGNSA, per germline.

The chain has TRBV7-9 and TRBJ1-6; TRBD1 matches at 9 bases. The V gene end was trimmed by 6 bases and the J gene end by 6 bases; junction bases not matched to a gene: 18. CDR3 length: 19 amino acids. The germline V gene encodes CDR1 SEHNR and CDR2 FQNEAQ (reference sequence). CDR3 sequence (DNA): TGTGCCAGCAGGGTATACCGGGACAGGGTTGCAGAAGCTAATTCACCCCTCCACTTT. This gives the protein CASRVYRDRVAEANSPLHF.

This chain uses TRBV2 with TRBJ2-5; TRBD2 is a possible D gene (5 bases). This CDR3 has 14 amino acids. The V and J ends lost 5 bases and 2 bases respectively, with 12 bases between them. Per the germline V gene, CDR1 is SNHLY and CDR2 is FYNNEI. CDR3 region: CASSLFGVQETQYF. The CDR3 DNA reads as TGTGCCAGCAGTCTATTCGGGGTTCAAGAGACCCAGTACTTC.

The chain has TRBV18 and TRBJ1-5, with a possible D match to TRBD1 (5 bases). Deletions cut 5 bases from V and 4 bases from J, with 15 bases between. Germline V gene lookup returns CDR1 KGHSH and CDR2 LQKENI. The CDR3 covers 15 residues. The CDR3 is CASSFGGGENQPQHF. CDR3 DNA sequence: TGTGCCAGCTCATTCGGAGGAGGGGAAAATCAGCCCCAGCATTTT.

CDR3: CASRQTGAYSYEQYF. The DNA of the CDR3 is TGTGCCAGCAGGCAGACAGGGGCCTACTCCTACGAGCAGTACTTC. The J gene is TRBJ2-7, the V gene TRBV5-6, with 8 bases fitting TRBD1. After removal of 5 bases from V and 0 bases from J, the junction contained 7 bases not matched to a gene. The CDR3 has 15 amino acids. The germline V gene has CDR1 SGHDT and CDR2 YYEEEE.

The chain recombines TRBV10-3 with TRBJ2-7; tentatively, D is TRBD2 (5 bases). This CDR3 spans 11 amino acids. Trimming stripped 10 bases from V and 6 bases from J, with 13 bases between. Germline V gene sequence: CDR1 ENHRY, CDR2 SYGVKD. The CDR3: CATSGVGEQYF. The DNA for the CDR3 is TGTGCCACTTCCGGGGTTGGCGAGCAGTACTTC.

CDR3 sequence (DNA): TGTGCCTCGGGGGGGAAAAACATTCAGTACTTC. It encodes CASGGKNIQYF. The chain recombines TRBV10-3 with TRBJ2-4; 8 nucleotides agree with TRBD2. With 11 bases clipped from V and 4 bases from J, the junction kept 1 base outside the gene matches. This CDR3 is built from 11 residues. Germline lookup yields CDR1 ENHRY and CDR2 SYGVKD.

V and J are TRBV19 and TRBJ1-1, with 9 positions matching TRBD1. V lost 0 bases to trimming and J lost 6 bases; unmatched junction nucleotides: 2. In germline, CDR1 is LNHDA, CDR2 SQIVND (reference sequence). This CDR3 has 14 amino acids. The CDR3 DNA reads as TGTGCCAGTAGTATAGATCGGGACAGGGCTGAAGCTTTCTTT. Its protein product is CASSIDRDRAEAFF.

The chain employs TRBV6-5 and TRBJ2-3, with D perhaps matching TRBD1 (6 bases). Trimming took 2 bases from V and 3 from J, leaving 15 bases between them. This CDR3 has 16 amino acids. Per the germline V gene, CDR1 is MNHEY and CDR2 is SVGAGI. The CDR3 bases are TGTGCCAGCAGTTACGAGGGACATGCGGTTACAGATACGCAGTATTTT. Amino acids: CASSYEGHAVTDTQYF.

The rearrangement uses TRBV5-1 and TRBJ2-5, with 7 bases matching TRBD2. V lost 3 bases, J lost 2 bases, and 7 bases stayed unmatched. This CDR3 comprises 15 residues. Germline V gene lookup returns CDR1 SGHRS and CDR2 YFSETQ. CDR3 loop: CASSWGGSIQETQYF. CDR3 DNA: TGCGCCAGCAGCTGGGGGGGGAGCATTCAAGAGACCCAGTACTTC.

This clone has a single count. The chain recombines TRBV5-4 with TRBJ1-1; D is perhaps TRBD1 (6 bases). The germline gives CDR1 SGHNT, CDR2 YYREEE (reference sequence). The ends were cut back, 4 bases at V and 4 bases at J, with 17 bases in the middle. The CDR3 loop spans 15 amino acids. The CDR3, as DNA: TGTGCCAGCAGCCCAGGCGGGGGGGCAATCACTGAAGCTTTCTTT. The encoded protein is CASSPGGGAITEAFF.

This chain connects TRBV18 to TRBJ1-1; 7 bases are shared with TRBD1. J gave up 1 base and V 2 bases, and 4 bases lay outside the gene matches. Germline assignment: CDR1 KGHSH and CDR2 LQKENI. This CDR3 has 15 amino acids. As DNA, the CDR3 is TGTGCCAGCTCACCAGGGGGACAGAAGAACACTGAAGCTTTCTTT. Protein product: CASSPGGQKNTEAFF.

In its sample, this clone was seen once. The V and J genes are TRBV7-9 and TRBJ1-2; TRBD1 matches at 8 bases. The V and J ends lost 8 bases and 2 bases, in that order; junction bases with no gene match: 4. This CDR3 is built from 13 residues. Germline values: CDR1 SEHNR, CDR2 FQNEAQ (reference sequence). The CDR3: CASYRDRNYGYTF. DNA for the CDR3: TGTGCCAGCTACCGGGACAGGAACTATGGCTACACCTTC.